This TCR beta chain was sequenced for a study of shared clonotypes between healthy human individuals (dated by TCRdb to about 2020). At the level of the whole study: Three men and a couple of women, aged 18 to 49 years, made up the cohort. To increase sequencing depth and limit assay-specific biases, TCR repertoire library preparation and sequencing were carried out by different laboratories using diverse techniques. Leukapheresis yielded between about 0.9 and 9 billion PBMCs per donor. To estimate repertoire size and how much clonotype sharing occurs between individuals, the study deeply sequenced the blood TCR repertoires of roughly 5 healthy adults. For each donor, CD4 naive and CD4 memory were each run on three plates, CD8 naive on two plates, and CD8 memory on one plate.

Using the deep immunoSEQ assay, TCR CDR3 regions were amplified from genomic DNA by multiplex PCR. Extracted genomic DNA from each cell subset was distributed evenly across all wells of several immunoSEQ 96-well plates, and each plate was treated as a replicate. For sorted subsets, each replicate PCR was loaded with 200 ng genomic DNA, equivalent to 25,000 to 30,000 T cell genomes. The purified libraries were quantified using a Qubit 3.0 fluorometer, sized with a Bioanalyzer 2100, and then quantified again using the KAPA Library Quantification kit. Every immunoSEQ 96-well plate was sequenced on a separate single-read 150-cycle Illumina NextSeq 550 flow cell. For the original study's pipeline: Because only junctional sequences without quality scores were contained in the immunoSEQ output, filtering matching that applied to full-length reads could not be performed. To assign V/J genes and CDR3, sequences were annotated using PyIR, a Python wrapper for IgBLAST v1.9, with IMGT germline references. Reads were removed for weak V/J assignments (E-value above 1e-6), missing CDR3, stop codons, out-of-frame junctions, or ambiguous translated residues. V3J clonotypes were defined as sequences sharing the same inferred V gene, J gene, and CDR3 amino acid sequence. Percentage overlap between repertoires was computed as shared unique clonotypes divided by the size of the smaller repertoire. RTK rarefaction, the Chao1 estimator, and Recon v2.1 estimates of unobserved clonotypes were used to assess repertoire richness. OLGA was used to compute generation probabilities for all TCRbeta clonotypes that the gDNA method yielded from a handful of donors. As stored in TCRdb, this immuneACCESS dataset retains in-frame rearrangements with V and J assigned. A fraction of the clones does not appear; measured against another copy, unresolved V genes explain less than half of the discrepancy, and the remainder lacks a known reason. The DNA was the basis for D and trimming; V, J and clone size are from that table. For this sample the table gives 550,000 to 850,000 clones, of which around 72% were detected only once. Of the sample, 1.5% to 2% is held by the ten largest clones.

General study outcomes and caveats: Naive subsets generally had larger estimated clonotype richness than memory subsets. Based on pairwise subsampling, the degree of clonotype sharing among donors was expected to be affected by sequencing depth. Sampling was restricted to blood, and TCR repertoires in tissue are likely to differ from TCR repertoires in blood. The small number of donors limited the genetic and exposure-history diversity represented. Clonotypes shared by all four sorted-subset donors showed higher generation probabilities than non-shared clonotypes. Rarefaction of sorted-subset datasets indicated incomplete sequencing despite the large sequencing depth. About 5% of naive CD4, 3.5% of naive CD8, roughly 2.4% of memory CD4, and about 0.4% of memory CD8 clonotypes were shared across several donors.

The donors were healthy, HIV-negative adults who had no recently reported acute infections or vaccinations. All donors were Caucasian adults living in Nashville, Tennessee, USA. CD4+ T cells were enriched by magnetic negative selection, after which naive cells were positively selected on CD45RA and the negative fraction was taken as the memory subset. Blood was obtained by leukapheresis, after which PBMCs were separated by Ficoll-Histopaque density gradient centrifugation and cryopreserved in liquid nitrogen vapor phase. Analytical flow cytometry was used to check the purity and quantity of each magnetically sorted T cell population. From each sorted fraction, genomic DNA was isolated and quantified by UV absorbance on a Nanodrop 2000c. Trimming costs V 0 bases and J 0 bases, and their ends lie 9 bases apart. The CDR3, cysteine through phenylalanine, is 15 amino acids long. The CDR3 DNA has 45 bases and is translated from base 1. The germline V gene (reference sequence) specifies MNHEY as CDR1 and SMNVEV as CDR2.

The sample holds a few counts of this clone. Its antigen is still unknown. Within one base of it there is no much larger clone, and no base qualities were kept. Other DNA sequences in this specimen translate into the identical CDR3. This chain joins TRBV27 to TRBJ2-7, with no confident D gene call. Sample: memory CD4+ T cells sorted from blood. This sample's cell subset or site label indicates: CD45RA-negative fraction. The receptor was derived from a woman between 25 and 40 years old in good health. The CDR3: CASSLSVRSSYEQYF. The nucleotide sequence reads as follows: TGTGCCAGCAGTTTATCAGTTCGGAGCTCCTACGAGCAGTACTTC.